This T cell receptor (beta chain) was observed in a study of control samples from healthy donors and cancer patients. Clones were sequenced by immunoSEQ multiplex PCR, and TCRdb holds only the in-frame ones, with some missing. Of more than 95,000 clones in the sample, more than 75% were seen once. This CDR3 is built from 12 residues. Germline loops: CDR1 SEHNR, CDR2 FQNEAQ (reference sequence). Trimming removed 4 bases at V and 4 bases at J, with 8 bases between. The J gene is TRBJ2-7, the V gene TRBV7-9; D is perhaps TRBD2 (6 bases). Input material: blood. The source is a man aged 40-50 years in good health. CDR3 region: CASSWGDYEQYF. The CDR3 DNA is TGTGCCAGCAGCTGGGGGGATTACGAGCAGTACTTC. Based on the CDR3 plus reference TRBV7-9 and TRBJ2-7, the full variable domain is DTGVSQNPRHKITKRGQNVTFRCDPISEHNRLYWYRQTLGQGPEFLTYFQNEAQLEKSRLLSDRFSAERPKGSFSTLEIQRTEQGDSAMYLCASSWGDYEQYFGPGTRLTVT.